This TCR beta chain was sequenced during a study of cytomegalovirus exposure and HLA in healthy donors. Whole-study context: There were about 85 million unique TCRs (from HLA-typed donors) in an early data release.

Trimming stripped 0 bases from V and 1 base from J, with 6 bases between. The germline V gene has CDR1 SGHVS and CDR2 FNYEAQ. This CDR3 comprises 15 residues. This clone was seen more than once but under ten times. The target antigen is unknown. PCR primers comprised 60 Vbeta and 13 Jbeta primers. Assay: immunoSEQ multiplex PCR; the TCRdb copy retains only in-frame clones and omits some. The table has roughly 160,000 clones, over 75% seen once. General observations from the study: Reportedly, HLA-A and HLA-B alleles of most subjects were accurately predicted from TCR beta. Analysis was carried out at a later point, and it linked a missense DCLRE1C variant to TCR beta V- and J-gene trimming.

Sequencing input: PBMCs. This sequence joins TRBV7-6 and TRBJ2-2; no clear D gene. The TCR comes from a male donor in good health and CMV-seronegative. The CDR3 here is CASSLATWNTGELFF. As DNA, the CDR3 is TGTGCCAGCAGCTTAGCGACATGGAACACCGGGGAGCTGTTTTTT.